A selection of T cell receptor beta chains follows, all from one sample in a study of cytomegalovirus exposure and HLA in healthy donors. Using immunoSEQ multiplex PCR, the repertoire was profiled, and TCRdb retains in-frame clones only, with some absent. The sample records tens of thousands of clones, 81% being singletons. The sequencing sample was made of PBMCs. All receptors come from a human donor in good health. CDR3s include the opening cysteine and the closing phenylalanine or tryptophan. Fields, in order: clone size, D gene, V gene, J gene, CDR3 DNA, CDR3 protein. D genes are given only for firm matches. Clone size appears in some rows only: once, few, many, or a class for an expanded clone.

size: NA
D: NA
V: TRBV5-4
J: TRBJ1-6
DNA: TGTGCCAGCAGCTTGGAGTGGGGGGGGGATAATAATTCACCCCTCCACTTT
CDR3: CASSLEWGGDNNSPLHF

size: NA
D: TRBD1
V: TRBV28
J: TRBJ2-7
DNA: TGTGCCAGCAGTCGGAGCCTCAGGGGGCACCGGGACGAGCAGTACTTC
CDR3: CASSRSLRGHRDEQYF

size: NA
D: NA
V: TRBV7-9
J: TRBJ2-3
DNA: TGTGCCAGCAGCTTAGATCGAGATACGCAGTATTTT
CDR3: CASSLDRDTQYF

size: NA
D: TRBD1
V: TRBV27
J: TRBJ2-7
DNA: TGTGCCAGCAGTTTAGTGGCCGGGACAGGGGGTCGGGAGCAGTACTTC
CDR3: CASSLVAGTGGREQYF

size: NA
D: NA
V: TRBV21-1
J: TRBJ2-7
DNA: TGTGCCAGCAGCAAAATCCGACCACGGGACAGCGAAATCGACGAGCAGTACTTC
CDR3: CASSKIRPRDSEIDEQYF

size: NA
D: TRBD2
V: TRBV5-4
J: TRBJ2-3
DNA: TGTGCCAGTGCCCTAGCGGGAGGGGATACGCAGTATTTT
CDR3: CASALAGGDTQYF

size: NA
D: TRBD1
V: TRBV11-2
J: TRBJ2-7
DNA: TGTGCCAGCAGCCCGGGACAGGGTTTTTTACGGGCCGAGCAGTACTTC
CDR3: CASSPGQGFLRAEQYF

size: NA
D: NA
V: TRBV4-3
J: TRBJ1-2
DNA: TGCGCCAGCAGCGGGGGAGGGAGGGGAAGAGGCTATGGCTACACCTTC
CDR3: CASSGGGRGRGYGYTF

size: NA
D: NA
V: TRBV5-1
J: TRBJ2-2
DNA: TGCGCCAGCAGGTCGATGGGGGGTATCACCGGGGAGCTGTTTTTT
CDR3: CASRSMGGITGELFF

size: NA
D: NA
V: TRBV5-1
J: TRBJ1-2
DNA: TGCGCCAGCAGCTTGCCAGGGGACTATGGCTACACCTTC
CDR3: CASSLPGDYGYTF

size: NA
D: NA
V: TRBV19
J: TRBJ1-4
DNA: TGTGCCAGTAGTATACAGGGTGGAGAAAAACTGTTTTTT
CDR3: CASSIQGGEKLFF

size: NA
D: TRBD2
V: TRBV11-3
J: TRBJ2-2
DNA: TGTGCCAGCAGCTTAGCGAGTAGCGGGGGCCCCAACGCCGGGGAGCTGTTTTTT
CDR3: CASSLASSGGPNAGELFF

size: NA
D: NA
V: TRBV5-5
J: TRBJ1-5
DNA: TGTGCCAGCAGCTTGGATCTTGGCAATCAGCCCCAGCATTTT
CDR3: CASSLDLGNQPQHF

size: NA
D: NA
V: TRBV11-2
J: TRBJ1-2
DNA: TGTGCCAGCAGGCCCTCTGGGGCGGTCGCTAACTATGGCTACACCTTC
CDR3: CASRPSGAVANYGYTF

size: once
D: NA
V: TRBV6-5
J: TRBJ2-7
DNA: TGTGCCAGCAGTTCATCAGGGAACTCCTACGAGCAGTACTTC
CDR3: CASSSSGNSYEQYF

size: once
D: NA
V: TRBV11-2
J: TRBJ2-5
DNA: TGTGCCAGCAGCTCTGGGGCTAGCGTAAAGACCCAGTACTTC
CDR3: CASSSGASVKTQYF

size: NA
D: NA
V: TRBV5-4
J: TRBJ2-2
DNA: TGTGCCAGCAGCTCGCTAGTCAACACCGGGGAGCTGTTTTTT
CDR3: CASSSLVNTGELFF

size: NA
D: NA
V: TRBV29-1
J: TRBJ1-4
DNA: TGCAGCGTGGCCGGGGCTAATGAAAAACTGTTTTTT
CDR3: CSVAGANEKLFF

size: NA
D: NA
V: TRBV28
J: TRBJ1-5
DNA: TGTGCCAGCAGTTTCGGGGGAAATCAGCCCCAGCATTTT
CDR3: CASSFGGNQPQHF

size: NA
D: NA
V: TRBV19
J: TRBJ1-2
DNA: TGTGCCAGTAGTATTTCCAGAATGGATGGCTACACCTTC
CDR3: CASSISRMDGYTF

size: NA
D: NA
V: TRBV15
J: TRBJ2-7
DNA: TGTGCCACCAGCAGAGATCGGGCAGGGTCGTACGAGCAGTACTTC
CDR3: CATSRDRAGSYEQYF

size: NA
D: NA
V: TRBV5-1
J: TRBJ2-7
DNA: TGCGCCAGCAGCTCGCTACTCGGGGGGCGCGGGAACGAGCAGTACTTC
CDR3: CASSSLLGGRGNEQYF

size: NA
D: TRBD1
V: TRBV5-1
J: TRBJ2-1
DNA: TGCGCCAGCAGCCAGGGGCCGGGACAGGGGTTGCATGAGCAGTTCTTC
CDR3: CASSQGPGQGLHEQFF

size: NA
D: NA
V: TRBV5-1
J: TRBJ2-5
DNA: TGCGCCAGCAGCTTATCGGGGGTGACGGAGACCCAGTACTTC
CDR3: CASSLSGVTETQYF

size: once
D: NA
V: TRBV18
J: TRBJ1-1
DNA: TGTGCCAGCTCACCTACGGGAAACACTGAAGCTTTCTTT
CDR3: CASSPTGNTEAFF

size: NA
D: TRBD1
V: TRBV9
J: TRBJ2-3
DNA: TGTGCCAGCAGCCCCGGACAGGCTTCGTTAGATACGCAGTATTTT
CDR3: CASSPGQASLDTQYF

size: once
D: TRBD1
V: TRBV28
J: TRBJ1-6
DNA: TGTGCCAGCAGTTTATTCAGGGGGCGTAATTCACCCCTCCACTTT
CDR3: CASSLFRGRNSPLHF

size: NA
D: TRBD2
V: TRBV7-2
J: TRBJ2-7
DNA: TGTGCCAGCAGCACTTCGACTAGCGGGAGTATCTACGAGCAGTACTTC
CDR3: CASSTSTSGSIYEQYF

size: NA
D: TRBD2
V: TRBV7-3
J: TRBJ2-3
DNA: TGTGCCAGCAGCCTTACTAGCGTGAGCACAGATACGCAGTATTTT
CDR3: CASSLTSVSTDTQYF

size: NA
D: NA
V: TRBV9
J: TRBJ1-4
DNA: TGTGCCAGCAGCAGGGGGGGGCCCAGCACTAATGAAAAACTGTTTTTT
CDR3: CASSRGGPSTNEKLFF

size: NA
D: TRBD2
V: TRBV6-4
J: TRBJ2-7
DNA: TGTGCCAGCAGCCTGACTAGCGGGAGCTTCTACGAGCAGTACTTC
CDR3: CASSLTSGSFYEQYF

size: NA
D: TRBD2
V: TRBV5-4
J: TRBJ2-2
DNA: TGTGCCAGCAGCCAAATGACTAGCGGGGGAACCGGGGAGCTGTTTTTT
CDR3: CASSQMTSGGTGELFF

size: NA
D: NA
V: TRBV4-1
J: TRBJ2-7
DNA: TGCGCCAGCAGCCCCTCCGGGACTCGTTCCTACGAGCAGTACTTC
CDR3: CASSPSGTRSYEQYF

size: NA
D: TRBD2
V: TRBV28
J: TRBJ2-1
DNA: TGTGCCAGCCAAACTAGCGGGATTTACAATGAGCAATTCTTC
CDR3: CASQTSGIYNEQFF

size: NA
D: TRBD1
V: TRBV7-6
J: TRBJ1-2
DNA: TGTGCCAGCAGCGAGCCGGGACAGGGAGTTGACTACACCTTC
CDR3: CASSEPGQGVDYTF

size: NA
D: NA
V: TRBV30
J: TRBJ1-4
DNA: TGTGCCTGGAGGCAGTCAGGGGTCGGTGAAAAACTGTTTTTT
CDR3: CAWRQSGVGEKLFF

size: NA
D: TRBD2
V: TRBV6-6
J: TRBJ2-1
DNA: TGTGCCAGCAGTTACTCGGGGACTAGCTTCCCCCATGAGCAGTTCTTC
CDR3: CASSYSGTSFPHEQFF

size: NA
D: NA
V: TRBV7-9
J: TRBJ2-3
DNA: TGTGCCAGCAGCTTGGTCGAGCAAAGTCCAGATACGCAGTATTTT
CDR3: CASSLVEQSPDTQYF

size: NA
D: NA
V: TRBV7-7
J: TRBJ2-3
DNA: TGTGCCAGCAGTCCGACTACTAGCAGGTCAGATACGCAGTATTTT
CDR3: CASSPTTSRSDTQYF

size: NA
D: TRBD2
V: TRBV5-3
J: TRBJ2-7
DNA: TGTGCCAGAAGCCCCCGGGCGGGGGTAGACGAGCAGTACTTC
CDR3: CARSPRAGVDEQYF

size: NA
D: NA
V: TRBV5-1
J: TRBJ1-1
DNA: TGCGCCAGCAGCTTGGGGGGCCCGAACACTGAAGCTTTCTTT
CDR3: CASSLGGPNTEAFF

size: few
D: NA
V: TRBV15
J: TRBJ1-1
DNA: TGTGCCACCAGTGAGGACTCGAACACTGAAGCTTTCTTT
CDR3: CATSEDSNTEAFF

size: few
D: NA
V: TRBV29-1
J: TRBJ1-1
DNA: TGCAGCGTTGAAAAGGCAGGGAACACTGAAGCTTTCTTT
CDR3: CSVEKAGNTEAFF

size: NA
D: TRBD2
V: TRBV7-2
J: TRBJ2-2
DNA: TGTGCCAGCAGCTTTAGCGGGGGGAACACCGGGGAGCTGTTTTTT
CDR3: CASSFSGGNTGELFF

size: once
D: NA
V: TRBV15
J: TRBJ1-4
DNA: TGTGCCACGCGACCCCTCCGGGAAAGTGATGAAAAACTGTTTTTT
CDR3: CATRPLRESDEKLFF

size: NA
D: NA
V: TRBV15
J: TRBJ1-2
DNA: TGTGCCACCAGCAGAGACACAGGCCACTATGGCTACACCTTC
CDR3: CATSRDTGHYGYTF

size: NA
D: TRBD2
V: TRBV10-3
J: TRBJ2-7
DNA: TGTGCCATCAGCGGACTAGCGGGAGAGTACGAGCAGTACTTC
CDR3: CAISGLAGEYEQYF

size: NA
D: TRBD2
V: TRBV27
J: TRBJ2-1
DNA: TGTGCCAGCAGTTTGACTAGCGGGCCCTACAATGAGCAGTTCTTC
CDR3: CASSLTSGPYNEQFF

size: NA
D: NA
V: TRBV28
J: TRBJ1-2
DNA: TGTGCCAGCAGAAACAGCCTTAACTATGGCTACACCTTC
CDR3: CASRNSLNYGYTF

size: NA
D: NA
V: TRBV29-1
J: TRBJ1-6
DNA: TGCGGGGTGGAGGCAGATCGGTCACCCCTCCACTTT
CDR3: CGVEADRSPLHF

size: NA
D: TRBD1
V: TRBV7-2
J: TRBJ1-2
DNA: TGTGCCAGCAGCTTAGATGGGACAGGCTATGGCTACACCTTC
CDR3: CASSLDGTGYGYTF

size: NA
D: NA
V: TRBV19
J: TRBJ1-1
DNA: TGTGCCAGTAGCCCACAGGCGTTGAACACTGAAGCTTTCTTT
CDR3: CASSPQALNTEAFF

size: NA
D: NA
V: TRBV20-1
J: TRBJ1-1
DNA: TGCAGTAAGACAGCGAACACTGAAGCTTTCTTT
CDR3: CSKTANTEAFF